This is a list of T cell receptor beta chains from one sample in a study of T cells after yellow fever vaccination. TCRdb analysed the 5' RACE reads with MiXCR anew, one entry per CDR3 protein. Of approximately 510,000 distinct CDR3 sequences listed, roughly 22% are singletons. The material sequenced was PBMCs, taken around 3 weeks after the first yellow fever vaccination. All receptors derive from a young man who received the YFV17D yellow fever vaccine. The CDR3 runs from the conserved cysteine through the conserved F or W. A D gene is named only where the DNA matches it firmly. Expanded clones get a size class; other rows say once, few or many, or leave the size out.

size | J | D | V | DNA | CDR3
few | TRBJ1-2 | NA | TRBV25-1 | TGTGCCAGCAGTGAATGGGAACAGAACTATGGCTACACCTTC | CASSEWEQNYGYTF
NA | TRBJ2-7 | NA | TRBV6-1 | TGTGCCAGCACCGACAGCGAGACGGGAAACTACGAGCAGTACTTC | CASTDSETGNYEQYF
few | TRBJ1-4 | NA | TRBV7-9 | TGTGCCAGCGGACGGTTTAATGAAAAACTGTTTTTT | CASGRFNEKLFF
NA | TRBJ1-1 | NA | TRBV28 | TGTGCCAGCTACAACGATAGGGAAGCTTTCTTT | CASYNDREAFF
few | TRBJ1-2 | NA | TRBV3-1 | TGTGCCAGCAGCCAAGATTCAGGGGCGAATGGCTACACCTTC | CASSQDSGANGYTF
few | TRBJ2-1 | TRBD1 | TRBV2 | TGTGCCACCCACGGACAGGTTGGAGATGAGCAGTTCTTC | CATHGQVGDEQFF
few | TRBJ2-1 | NA | TRBV4-1 | TGCGCCAGCAGCCAAGTAGAAGGGTCCCACAATGAGCAGTTCTTC | CASSQVEGSHNEQFF
NA | TRBJ1-2 | NA | TRBV20-1 | TGCAGTGCTAGTCTCGCAGCTAACTATGGCTACACCTTC | CSASLAANYGYTF
NA | TRBJ1-2 | NA | TRBV7-9 | TGTGCCAGCAGCTTACAGCTTAACTATGGCTACACCTTC | CASSLQLNYGYTF
few | TRBJ2-1 | NA | TRBV6-5 | TGTGCCAGCAGTTCTCCGGGACACCTGTATGGATATGAGCAGTTCTTC | CASSSPGHLYGYEQFF
few | TRBJ1-6 | TRBD1 | TRBV20-1 | TGCAGTGCTATCTACAGGGGCTCACCCCTCCACTTT | CSAIYRGSPLHF
NA | TRBJ2-2 | TRBD1 | TRBV20-1 | TGCAGTGCTAGAGATGGGACAGGGGACACCGGGGAGCTGTTTTTT | CSARDGTGDTGELFF
few | TRBJ2-1 | TRBD2 | TRBV18 | TGTGCCAGCTCAGGGGTACTAGCGGGACCGTGGGATGAGCAGTTCTTC | CASSGVLAGPWDEQFF
few | TRBJ2-3 | TRBD2 | TRBV2 | TGTGCCAGCAGGAAGGGGACTAGCGGGGGGGTCAAATTCACAGATACGCAGTATTTT | CASRKGTSGGVKFTDTQYF
few | TRBJ1-3 | TRBD1 | TRBV5-1 | TGCGCCAGCAGCTCGGCCGGGACAGGGGGGGACACCATATATTTT | CASSSAGTGGDTIYF
NA | TRBJ1-1 | TRBD1 | TRBV6-2/TRBV6-3 | TGTGCCAGCAGGCGGACAGGGGGATCCACTGAAGCTTTCTTT | CASRRTGGSTEAFF
NA | TRBJ1-5 | NA | TRBV2 | TGTGCCAGCAGTGAAGAATCCTATCAGCCCCAGCATTTT | CASSEESYQPQHF
NA | TRBJ1-1 | NA | TRBV4-3 | TGCGCCAGCAGCCAATGGCCCGAGGCAATGAACACTGAAGCTTTCTTT | CASSQWPEAMNTEAFF
NA | TRBJ1-1 | NA | TRBV4-1 | TGCGCCAGCAGCCAAGGAAGAGGTGGGATGAACACTGAAGCTTTCTTT | CASSQGRGGMNTEAFF
few | TRBJ2-1 | NA | TRBV7-6 | TGTGCCAGCAGCTTGTCCCCGAGCTCCTACAATGAGCAGTTCTTC | CASSLSPSSYNEQFF
NA | TRBJ1-5 | NA | TRBV20-1 | TGCAGTGCTAGAGATCGTTGGGAACAGCCCCAGCATTTT | CSARDRWEQPQHF
NA | TRBJ1-1 | NA | TRBV6-5 | TGTGCCAGCAGTTACTCGACCGCGACTAGTAAGAACACTGAAGCTTTCTTT | CASSYSTATSKNTEAFF
NA | TRBJ1-1 | NA | TRBV4-3 | TGCGCCAGCAGCCAGCTACAGGCGGGAGCAAAGAACACTGAAGCTTTCTTT | CASSQLQAGAKNTEAFF
NA | TRBJ2-1 | TRBD1 | TRBV3-1 | TGTGCCAGCAGCCAAGACTCCCACAGGGGCAAGGAGCAGTTCTTC | CASSQDSHRGKEQFF
NA | TRBJ2-1 | NA | TRBV5-8 | TGTGCCAGCAGCTTGAAAGACAGGATAATCAATGAGCAGTTCTTC | CASSLKDRIINEQFF
few | TRBJ1-3 | NA | TRBV6-1 | TGTGCCAGCGTGTCGACAGTGGAAGACACCATATATTTT | CASVSTVEDTIYF
few | TRBJ2-7 | NA | TRBV20-1 | TGCAGTGCCACCCTCCCAAGCTCCTACGAGCAGTACTTC | CSATLPSSYEQYF
NA | TRBJ2-2 | TRBD2 | TRBV6-2/TRBV6-3 | TGTGCCAGCCGAGTGTGGGGGGGTACCGGGGAGCTGTTTTTT | CASRVWGGTGELFF
many | TRBJ2-5 | NA | TRBV29-1 | TGCAGCGCCGCGGCCTATATCGGGACCCAGTACTTC | CSAAAYIGTQYF
NA | TRBJ2-2 | TRBD2 | TRBV6-5 | TGTGCCAGCAGTTACAACGGGGGGACTAGCGAGTACACCGGGGAGCTGTTTTTT | CASSYNGGTSEYTGELFF
few | TRBJ2-5 | NA | TRBV5-1 | TGCGCCAGCAGCTTGGGGCCCATGGCCGGGGCCCTCCAAGAGACCCAGTACTTC | CASSLGPMAGALQETQYF
few | TRBJ1-5 | NA | TRBV5-1 | TGCGCCAGCAGCTTGGGGGGCCAAAATCAGCCCCAGCATTTT | CASSLGGQNQPQHF
few | TRBJ2-2 | NA | TRBV29-1 | TGCAGCGTTGTTAATAGCCCACCGGGATACACCGGGGAGCTGTTTTTT | CSVVNSPPGYTGELFF
NA | TRBJ1-4 | NA | TRBV4-3 | TGCGCCAGCAGCCAAGATTCCGGATTTGCAACTAATGAAAAACTGTTTTTT | CASSQDSGFATNEKLFF
few | TRBJ2-3 | TRBD1 | TRBV2 | TGTGCCACTCTGAGGCAGGGGGCGGAAGATACGCAGTATTTT | CATLRQGAEDTQYF